The rows below give T cell receptor beta chains drawn from one sample of a study of T-cell memory formation after mild COVID-19. MiXCR, applied by TCRdb to the 5' RACE reads, yields one record per CDR3 protein. This sample has 380,000 or so distinct CDR3 sequences, with around 14% found just once. Material for sequencing was PBMCs or a T cell subset sorted from them (not recorded which). The receptors originated from a man between 18 and 35 years old who had mild COVID-19 (a few samples of this study predate the infection). Cell type and time point are not known. CDR3s include the opening cysteine and the closing phenylalanine or tryptophan. Clone size is shown for a subset of rows, as once, few, many or a class of expanded clone.

v_gene	j_gene	abundance	CDR3aa
TRBV6-5	TRBJ2-1	many	CASSPSGGRRNEQFF
TRBV20-1	TRBJ1-3	few	CSARDLENSSGNTIYF
TRBV5-4	TRBJ1-6	-	CASSLLPDTNSPLHF
TRBV29-1	TRBJ1-2	-	CSVEDRVRGNGYTF
TRBV19	TRBJ2-3	few	CASSKTGATDTQYF
TRBV7-6	TRBJ2-3	few	CASSPSRSTDTQYF
TRBV6-2/TRBV6-3	TRBJ2-5	few	CASSYLVWETQYF
TRBV7-9	TRBJ2-3	-	CASSPRGVTDTQYF
TRBV29-1	TRBJ2-3	many	CSVEDEGRLADTQYF
TRBV4-3	TRBJ1-5	many	CASSQTHRGLNNQPQHF
TRBV6-5	TRBJ1-6	few	CASSYSTGAGRTPLHF
TRBV5-1	TRBJ2-7	-	CASSWGTVAYEQYF
TRBV29-1	TRBJ2-2	once	CSVQTNTGELFF
TRBV6-5	TRBJ1-1	-	CASTNLGGAAEAFF
TRBV20-1	TRBJ2-5	-	CSAREGDYQETQYF
TRBV7-6	TRBJ2-7	-	CASSLAGTGPNEQYF
TRBV4-1	TRBJ1-4	few	CASSQGSVLFF
TRBV6-2/TRBV6-3	TRBJ1-6	few	CASTTGNVNSPLHF
TRBV19	TRBJ2-3	-	CASSMGQGMPHDTQYF
TRBV18	TRBJ1-1	few	CASSETGTTEAFF
TRBV5-1	TRBJ1-1	many	CASRTGTGGEGTEAFF
TRBV10-3	TRBJ2-3	-	CAISERGPRTDTQYF
TRBV4-1	TRBJ2-1	few	CASSQRDRAFSSSYNEQFF
TRBV10-3	TRBJ2-1	many	CAISESTSYNEQFF
TRBV15	TRBJ2-1	-	CATSNRDRGYNEQFF
TRBV4-1	TRBJ1-5	-	CATSDRAISNQPQHF
TRBV29-1	TRBJ2-2	-	CSVDTSLGAGELFF
TRBV6-6	TRBJ2-1	-	CASSYEMGGEFF
TRBV25-1	TRBJ2-3	few	CASSPLAGLSTDTQYF
TRBV9	TRBJ2-5	-	CASSVEVRHQETQYF
TRBV12-3/TRBV12-4	TRBJ2-1	few	CASSFGLGPSFF
TRBV10-2	TRBJ2-7	few	CASSQGLDTYEQYF
TRBV7-2	TRBJ2-1	-	CASSRGPSGGAVRYEQFF
TRBV28	TRBJ2-3	-	CASSGASRSTDTQYF
TRBV29-1	TRBJ1-4	-	CSAAQANEKLFF
TRBV20-1	TRBJ2-2	few	CSAVGLSSTGELFF
TRBV2	TRBJ2-1	-	CASRDRGLVNEQFF
TRBV6-5	TRBJ2-7	-	CASSYFRNYEQYF
TRBV3-1	TRBJ1-5	-	CASSQDPRQPQHF
TRBV7-2	TRBJ1-5	once	CASSSRGAGNQPQHF
TRBV5-5	TRBJ2-2	few	CASSSGPHTGELFF
TRBV6-2/TRBV6-3	TRBJ2-2	-	CASSYAGTTGELFF
TRBV12-3/TRBV12-4	TRBJ2-1	-	CASSFAGGGGLLSFF
TRBV7-9	TRBJ1-1	-	CASSLAGGAGTEAFF
TRBV12-3/TRBV12-4	TRBJ1-2	-	CASRAGTDGYTF